The source of this T cell receptor beta chain is a study of cytomegalovirus exposure and HLA in healthy donors. V lost 4 bases to trimming and J lost 1 base; unmatched junction nucleotides: 8. The CDR3 sequence is 15 residues long. Per the germline V gene, CDR1 is SGHRS and CDR2 is YFSETQ. 13 Jbeta primers and 60 Vbeta primers were used for the PCR. Assay used: immunoSEQ multiplex PCR; TCRdb lists only in-frame clones, some missing. The table records 90,000 to 130,000 clones, around four fifths of them present only once. The sequence came from an older woman in good health and CMV-seropositive. The V and J genes are TRBV5-1 and TRBJ2-7; 7 bases are shared with TRBD1. The source material was PBMCs. The CDR3 DNA sequence: TGCGCCAGCAGCCCGGACAGGTTACCTTCCTACGAGCAGTACTTC. The encoded protein is CASSPDRLPSYEQYF. The full variable domain, in which reference TRBV5-1 and TRBJ2-7 provide the parts outside the CDR3, is KAGVTQTPRYLIKTRGQQVTLSCSPISGHRSVSWYQQTPGQGLQFLFEYFSETQRNKGNFPGRFSGRQFSNSRSEMNVSTLELGDSALYLCASSPDRLPSYEQYFGPGTRLTVT.